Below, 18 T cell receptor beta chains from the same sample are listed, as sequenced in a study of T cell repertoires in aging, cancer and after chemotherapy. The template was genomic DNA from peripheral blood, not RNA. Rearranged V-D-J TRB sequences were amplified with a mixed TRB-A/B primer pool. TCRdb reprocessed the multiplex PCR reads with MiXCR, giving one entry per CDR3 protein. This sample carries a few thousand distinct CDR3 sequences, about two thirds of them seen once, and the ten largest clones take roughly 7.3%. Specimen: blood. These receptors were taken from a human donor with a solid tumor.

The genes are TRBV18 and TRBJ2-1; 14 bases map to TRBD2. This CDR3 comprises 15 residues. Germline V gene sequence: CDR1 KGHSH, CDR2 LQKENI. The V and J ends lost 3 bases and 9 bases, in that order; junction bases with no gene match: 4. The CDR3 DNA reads TGTGCCAGCTCACCGACTAGCGGGGGGGAAGGTGAGCAGTTCTTC. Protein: CASSPTSGGEGEQFF.

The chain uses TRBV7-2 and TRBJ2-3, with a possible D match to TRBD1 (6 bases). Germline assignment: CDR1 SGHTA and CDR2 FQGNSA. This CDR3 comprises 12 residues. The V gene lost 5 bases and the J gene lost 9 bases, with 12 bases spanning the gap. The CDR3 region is CASSQDRITQYF. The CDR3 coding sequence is TGTGCCAGCAGCCAAGACAGGATAACGCAGTATTTT.

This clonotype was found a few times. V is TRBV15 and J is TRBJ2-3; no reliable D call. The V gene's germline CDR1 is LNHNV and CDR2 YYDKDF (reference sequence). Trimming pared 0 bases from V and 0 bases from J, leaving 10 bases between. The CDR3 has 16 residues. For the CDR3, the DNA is TGTGCCACCAGCAGAGATAACCCGAGTAGCACAGATACGCAGTATTTT. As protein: CATSRDNPSSTDTQYF.

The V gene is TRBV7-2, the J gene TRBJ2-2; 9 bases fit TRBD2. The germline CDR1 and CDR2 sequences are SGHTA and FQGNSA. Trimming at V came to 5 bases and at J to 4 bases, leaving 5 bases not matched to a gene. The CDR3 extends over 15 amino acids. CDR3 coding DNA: TGTGCCAGCAGCCCCCGGCGGGGGGGCACCGGGGAGCTGTTTTTT. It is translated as CASSPRRGGTGELFF.

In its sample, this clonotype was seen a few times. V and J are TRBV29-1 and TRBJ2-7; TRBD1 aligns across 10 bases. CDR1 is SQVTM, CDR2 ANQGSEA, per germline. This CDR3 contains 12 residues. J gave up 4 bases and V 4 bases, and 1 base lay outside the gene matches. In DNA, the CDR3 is TGCAGCGTTGGACAGGGGGCTTACGAGCAGTACTTC. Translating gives CSVGQGAYEQYF.

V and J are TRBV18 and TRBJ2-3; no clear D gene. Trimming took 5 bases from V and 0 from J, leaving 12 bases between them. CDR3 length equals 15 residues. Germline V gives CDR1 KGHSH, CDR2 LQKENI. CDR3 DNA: TGTGCCAGCTCAACCTCACAGTCTAGCACAGATACGCAGTATTTT. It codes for CASSTSQSSTDTQYF. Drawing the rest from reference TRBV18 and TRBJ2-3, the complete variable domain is NAGVMQNPRHLVRRRGQEARLRCSPMKGHSHVYWYRQLPEEGLKFMVYLQKENIIDESGMPKERFSAEFPKEGPSILRIQQVVRGDSAAYFCASSTSQSSTDTQYFGPGTRLTVL.

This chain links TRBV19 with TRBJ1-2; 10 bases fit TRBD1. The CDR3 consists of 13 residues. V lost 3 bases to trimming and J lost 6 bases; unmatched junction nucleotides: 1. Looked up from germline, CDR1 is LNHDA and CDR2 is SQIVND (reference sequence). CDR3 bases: TGTGCCAGTAGTATGACAGGGGGCGATGGCTACACCTTC. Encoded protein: CASSMTGGDGYTF.

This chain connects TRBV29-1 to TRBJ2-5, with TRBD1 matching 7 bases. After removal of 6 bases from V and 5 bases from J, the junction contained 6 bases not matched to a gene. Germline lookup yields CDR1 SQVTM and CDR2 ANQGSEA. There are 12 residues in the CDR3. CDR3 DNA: TGCAGCGTAGACAGGGCGGACGAGACCCAGTACTTC. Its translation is CSVDRADETQYF.

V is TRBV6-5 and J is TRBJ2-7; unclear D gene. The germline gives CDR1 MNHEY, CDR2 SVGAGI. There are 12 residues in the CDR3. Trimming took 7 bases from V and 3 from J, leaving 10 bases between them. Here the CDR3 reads CASTGSVYEQYF. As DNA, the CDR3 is TGTGCCAGCACCGGAAGCGTCTACGAGCAGTACTTC.

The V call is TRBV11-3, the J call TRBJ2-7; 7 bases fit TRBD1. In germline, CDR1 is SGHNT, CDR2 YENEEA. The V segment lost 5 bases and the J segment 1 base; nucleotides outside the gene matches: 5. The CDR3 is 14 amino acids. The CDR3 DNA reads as TGTGCCAGCAGCCAGGGACAGTCATCCTACGAGCAGTACTTC. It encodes CASSQGQSSYEQYF.

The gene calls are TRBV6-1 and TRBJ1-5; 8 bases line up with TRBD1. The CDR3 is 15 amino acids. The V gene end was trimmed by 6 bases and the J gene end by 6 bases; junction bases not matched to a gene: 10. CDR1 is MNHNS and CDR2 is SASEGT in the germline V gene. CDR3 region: CASSATGVRGQPQHF. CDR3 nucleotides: TGTGCCAGCAGCGCGACAGGGGTAAGGGGTCAGCCCCAGCATTTT.

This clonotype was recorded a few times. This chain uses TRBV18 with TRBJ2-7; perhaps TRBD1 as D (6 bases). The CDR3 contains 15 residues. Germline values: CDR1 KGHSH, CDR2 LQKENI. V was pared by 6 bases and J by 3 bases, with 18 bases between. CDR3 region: CASSAHRDTLYEQYF. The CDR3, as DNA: TGTGCCAGCTCGGCCCACCGGGACACCCTCTACGAGCAGTACTTC.

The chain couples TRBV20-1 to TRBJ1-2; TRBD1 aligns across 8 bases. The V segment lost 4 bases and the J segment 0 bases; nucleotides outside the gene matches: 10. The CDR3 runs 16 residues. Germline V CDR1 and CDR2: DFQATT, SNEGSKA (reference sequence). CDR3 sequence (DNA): TGCAGTGCTAAGGAATGGACAGGGACCGCTAACTATGGCTACACCTTC. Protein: CSAKEWTGTANYGYTF.

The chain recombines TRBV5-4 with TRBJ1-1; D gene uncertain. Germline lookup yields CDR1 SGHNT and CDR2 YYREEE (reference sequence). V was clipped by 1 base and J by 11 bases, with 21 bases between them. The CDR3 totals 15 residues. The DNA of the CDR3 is TGTGCCAGCAGCTTGAAACTAGAAGGGAATGTTGGGGCTTTCTTT. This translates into CASSLKLEGNVGAFF.

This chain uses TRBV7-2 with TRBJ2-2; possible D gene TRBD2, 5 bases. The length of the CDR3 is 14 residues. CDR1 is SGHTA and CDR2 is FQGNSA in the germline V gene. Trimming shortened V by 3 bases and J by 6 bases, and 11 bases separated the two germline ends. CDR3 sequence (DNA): TGTGCCAGCAGCTTTTCTCGGGGAGCCGGGGAGCTGTTTTTT. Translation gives CASSFSRGAGELFF. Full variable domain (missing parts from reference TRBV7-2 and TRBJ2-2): GAGVSQSPSNKVTEKGKDVELRCDPISGHTALYWYRQSLGQGLEFLIYFQGNSAPDKSGLPSDRFSAERTGGSVSTLTIQRTQQEDSAVYLCASSFSRGAGELFFGEGSRLTVL.

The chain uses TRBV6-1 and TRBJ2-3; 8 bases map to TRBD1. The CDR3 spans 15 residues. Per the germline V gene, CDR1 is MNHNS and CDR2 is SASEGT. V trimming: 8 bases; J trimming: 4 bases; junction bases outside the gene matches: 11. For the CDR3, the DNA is TGTGCCAGCTCCAAGGGGGACAGGCATGCAGATACGCAGTATTTT. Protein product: CASSKGDRHADTQYF.

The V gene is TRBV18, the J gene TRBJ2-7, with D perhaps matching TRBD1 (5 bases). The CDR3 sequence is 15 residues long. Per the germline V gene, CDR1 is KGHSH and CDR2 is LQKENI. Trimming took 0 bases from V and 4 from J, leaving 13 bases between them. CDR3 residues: CASSPPSSTDYEQYF. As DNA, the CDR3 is TGTGCCAGCTCACCACCTAGTTCGACAGATTACGAGCAGTACTTC.

The CDR3 DNA reads as TGCAGCGTAATGACCACGGGGGAGACCCAGTACTTC. Translating gives CSVMTTGETQYF. The J gene is TRBJ2-5, the V gene TRBV29-1, with D maybe TRBD2 (5 bases). The CDR3 is 12 residues long. The germline CDR1 and CDR2 sequences are SQVTM and ANQGSEA. Deletions cut 6 bases from V and 5 bases from J, with 13 bases between. The entire variable domain, with the rest obtained from reference TRBV29-1 and TRBJ2-5, is as follows: SAVISQKPSRDICQRGTSLTIQCQVDSQVTMMFWYRQQPGQSLTLIATANQGSEATYESGFVIDKFPISRPNLTFSTLTVSNMSPEDSSIYLCSVMTTGETQYFGPGTRLLVL.